The TCR beta chain under discussion was sequenced for a study of T cells after yellow fever vaccination. About the study: Those fractions that held only low numbers of cells were prepared using the SMART-Seq v4 Ultra Low Input RNA kit. Findings of the study overall: By day 5 rather than day 15, the secondary response had peaked, though it was weaker. CD4 and CD8 compartments shared a small share of clonotypes. The booster response re-showed most primary clones: 96% CD4, approximately 90% CD8.

The CDR3 is 13 residues long. V lost 4 bases and J 1 base, leaving 10 bases between the germline ends. Germline V gene sequence: CDR1 DFQATT, CDR2 SNEGSKA (reference sequence). Using its own MiXCR run on the 5' RACE reads, TCRdb lists one record per CDR3 protein. This sample has more than 450,000 distinct CDR3 sequences; around a fifth occur once, and the top ten carry around 17%. This clonotype occurred a few times. The antigen remains unidentified. Source: PBMCs, taken around 3 weeks after the first yellow fever vaccination. This clonotype was sampled from a man in his late teens or twenties who received the YFV17D yellow fever vaccine. The chain combines TRBV20-1 with TRBJ1-1, with D maybe TRBD1 (6 bases). CDR3: CSAIRDKNTEAFF. DNA for the CDR3: TGCAGTGCTATCCGGGACAAGAACACTGAAGCTTTCTTT.